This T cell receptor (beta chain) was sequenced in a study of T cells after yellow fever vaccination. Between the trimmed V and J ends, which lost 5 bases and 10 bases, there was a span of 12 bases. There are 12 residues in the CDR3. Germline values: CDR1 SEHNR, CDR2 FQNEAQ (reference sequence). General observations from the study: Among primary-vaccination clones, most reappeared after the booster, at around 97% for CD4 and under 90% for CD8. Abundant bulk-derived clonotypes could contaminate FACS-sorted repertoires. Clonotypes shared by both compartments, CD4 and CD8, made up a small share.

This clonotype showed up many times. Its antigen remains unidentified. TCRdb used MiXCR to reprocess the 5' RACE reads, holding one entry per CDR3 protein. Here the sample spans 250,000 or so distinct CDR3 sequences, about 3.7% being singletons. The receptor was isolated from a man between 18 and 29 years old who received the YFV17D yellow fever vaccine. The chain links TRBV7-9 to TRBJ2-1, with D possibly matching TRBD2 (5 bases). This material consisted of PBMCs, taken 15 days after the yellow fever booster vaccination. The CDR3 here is CASSPPGLEQFF. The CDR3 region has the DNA TGTGCCAGCAGCCCCCCCGGACTCGAGCAGTTCTTC. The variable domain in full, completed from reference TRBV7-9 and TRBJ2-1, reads DTGVSQNPRHKITKRGQNVTFRCDPISEHNRLYWYRQTLGQGPEFLTYFQNEAQLEKSRLLSDRFSAERPKGSFSTLEIQRTEQGDSAMYLCASSPPGLEQFFGPGTRLTVL.